This is a list of T cell receptor beta chains from one sample in a study of T-cell reconstitution after alpha-beta-depleted transplantation in children. MiXCR, applied by TCRdb to the PCR reads, yields one record per CDR3 protein. Of just under 250,000 distinct CDR3 sequences listed, about a quarter are singletons. The sequencing used PBMCs, collected before TCRalphabeta/CD19-depleted stem cell transplant. Source of these receptors: a girl aged 2-15 years with Fanconi anemia, due to receive a stem cell transplant. The CDR3 runs from the conserved cysteine through the conserved F or W. The D gene is left open where the match is weak. Clone size appears in some rows only: once, few, many, or a class for an expanded clone.

d_gene | j_gene | abundance | len | v_gene | CDR3nt | CDR3aa
TRBD1 | TRBJ2-7 | few | 13 | TRBV20-1 | TGCAGTGCTTTATGGACAGGGGGCTACGAGCAGTACTTC | CSALWTGGYEQYF
. | TRBJ2-7 | . | 16 | TRBV4-2 | TGTGCCAGCAGCCAAGAAACTAGTGTTGGTCCCTACGAGCAGTACTTC | CASSQETSVGPYEQYF
TRBD2 | TRBJ2-3 | once | 14 | TRBV7-2 | TGTGCCAGCAGCTTTAGCGGGAGTGTAGATACGCAGTATTTT | CASSFSGSVDTQYF
. | TRBJ2-7 | . | 15 | TRBV4-1 | TGCGCCAGCAGCCATCAGACAGCCACCTACTACGAGCAGTACTTC | CASSHQTATYYEQYF
. | TRBJ2-1 | many | 13 | TRBV6-1 | TGTGCCAGCAGCGAGATCACAGGCGGTGAGCAGTTCTTC | CASSEITGGEQFF
. | TRBJ2-6 | many | 16 | TRBV12-3/TRBV12-4 | TGTGCCAGCAAGACAGGGACTGCCCTGAAGGCCAACGTCCTGACTTTC | CASKTGTALKANVLTF
TRBD2 | TRBJ2-7 | many | 15 | TRBV29-1 | TGCAGCGTTGTCACTAGCGCGAAGGGTACCTACGAGCAGTACTTC | CSVVTSAKGTYEQYF
. | TRBJ2-7 | . | 14 | TRBV20-1 | TGCAGTGCTAGAGGCGGGGGCCAATCCTACGAGCAGTACTTC | CSARGGGQSYEQYF
TRBD2 | TRBJ2-1 | . | 13 | TRBV28 | TGTGCCAGCCACGGGGGGGAAAACAATGAGCAGTTCTTC | CASHGGENNEQFF
TRBD1 | TRBJ2-3 | many | 14 | TRBV29-1 | TGCAGCGTCCAGGGACAGGGGCTCACAGATACGCAGTATTTT | CSVQGQGLTDTQYF
TRBD1 | TRBJ2-3 | . | 14 | TRBV6-1 | TGTGCCAGCAGCCGGACAGGGAGCACAGATACGCAGTATTTT | CASSRTGSTDTQYF
. | TRBJ2-3 | . | 14 | TRBV29-1 | TGCAGCGTTGAACACCGGACACGCACAGATACGCAGTATTTT | CSVEHRTRTDTQYF
TRBD2 | TRBJ2-1 | few | 15 | TRBV7-2 | TGTGCCAGCAGCTTTCCACTAGCGGGAGGGCCATTCCTGTTCTTC | CASSFPLAGGPFLFF
. | TRBJ1-2 | . | 13 | TRBV5-1 | TGCGCCAGCAGCTTGTCAGGGTTCTATGGCTACACCTTC | CASSLSGFYGYTF